These 19 T cell receptor beta chains were sequenced from one sample in a study of CD8 T cells in ankylosing spondylitis. TCRdb used MiXCR to reprocess the 5' RACE reads, holding one entry per CDR3 protein. The sample records 35,000 to 50,000 distinct CDR3 sequences, about 10% being singletons. Sequenced: blood, either unsorted or a sorted T cell fraction (not recorded which). The receptors derive from a male donor with ankylosing spondylitis or in good health (not recorded which).

This clonotype was seen at least ten times. The genes are TRBV5-1 and TRBJ2-1; D gene uncertain. The germline gives CDR1 SGHRS, CDR2 YFSETQ. Between the trimmed V and J ends, which lost 3 bases and 4 bases, there was a span of 14 bases. The CDR3 length is 15 residues. The CDR3 DNA reads as TGCGCCAGCAGCTCCCACAGCGCCGATTACAATGAGCAGTTCTTC. It codes for CASSSHSADYNEQFF.

This clonotype occurred many times. This rearrangement joins TRBV20-1 to TRBJ2-7; D is uncertain. The CDR3 totals 14 residues. Germline-derived CDR1 and CDR2 are DFQATT and SNEGSKA (reference sequence). Between the trimmed V and J ends, which lost 0 bases and 1 base, there was a span of 10 bases. As DNA, the CDR3 is TGCAGTGCTAGAGATTTGCACTCTTCCTACGAGCAGTACTTC. Protein: CSARDLHSSYEQYF.

This clonotype was counted only a few times. This chain uses TRBV7-9 with TRBJ1-1; D is unclear. Deletions cut 7 bases from V and 7 bases from J, with 19 bases between. The CDR3 has 14 amino acids. Germline V CDR1 and CDR2: SEHNR, FQNEAQ (reference sequence). The chain's CDR3 is CASTSHPVAVEAFF. The CDR3 bases are TGTGCCAGCACCTCACACCCCGTCGCAGTTGAAGCTTTCTTT.

The sample holds many counts of this clonotype. CDR3 DNA sequence: TGTGCCAGCAGCCTTAGGGATGGTGTAGGCACTGAAGCTTTCTTT. Amino acid sequence: CASSLRDGVGTEAFF. The V and J genes are TRBV3-1 and TRBJ1-1; no clear D. The CDR3 length is 15 residues. The germline V and J ends were trimmed by 4 bases and 4 bases, with 16 bases remaining between them. Per germline, CDR1 LGHDT and CDR2 YNNKEL (reference sequence). The full variable domain, its missing parts supplied by reference TRBV3-1 and TRBJ1-1, is DTAVSQTPKYLVTQMGNDKSIKCEQNLGHDTMYWYKQDSKKFLKIMFSYNNKELIINETVPNRFSPKSPDKAHLNLHINSLELGDSAVYFCASSLRDGVGTEAFFGQGTRLTVV.

This clonotype was seen ten or more times. The chain combines TRBV5-1 with TRBJ2-3, with 7 bases lining up with TRBD2. Germline V gene data show CDR1 as SGHRS and CDR2 as YFSETQ. J lost 6 bases, V lost 0 bases, and 4 bases had no gene match. The CDR3 runs 14 residues. CDR3 DNA: TGCGCCAGCAGCTTGGGCGGGAGCAGGGATACGCAGTATTTT. Its translation is CASSLGGSRDTQYF.

This clonotype was counted many times. This chain connects TRBV5-1 to TRBJ2-5; D not certain. CDR1 SGHRS and CDR2 YFSETQ come from the germline V gene. The V and J ends lost 1 base and 3 bases respectively, with 7 bases between them. CDR3 size: 13 residues. For the CDR3, the DNA is TGCGCCAGCAGCTTGTTGGAAGAAGAGACCCAGTACTTC. As protein: CASSLLEEETQYF.

This clonotype occurred many times. Written as DNA, the CDR3 is TGTGCCATCAGTGAGTCGAAGCCGGGTGGGACAGATACGCAGTATTTT. Translating gives CAISESKPGGTDTQYF. This chain links TRBV10-3 with TRBJ2-3; no firm D call. Germline CDR1 and CDR2: ENHRY and SYGVKD. Trimming shortened V by 0 bases and J by 3 bases, and 13 bases separated the two germline ends. This CDR3 is built from 16 residues.

The table lists this clonotype with many counts. This chain uses TRBV10-3 with TRBJ2-2; D tentatively fits TRBD1 or TRBD2 (5 bases each). Germline loops: CDR1 ENHRY, CDR2 SYGVKD. The CDR3 runs to 15 residues. Trimming took 9 bases from V and 1 from J, leaving 15 bases between them. The CDR3 DNA follows: TGTGCCATTACCACCGGGACCCAGAACACCGGGGAGCTGTTTTTT. This encodes CAITTGTQNTGELFF.

The V gene is TRBV28, the J gene TRBJ1-2; 10 bases map to TRBD1. CDR1 is MDHEN and CDR2 is SYDVKM in the germline V gene. CDR3 size: 15 residues. V shed 7 bases, J shed 3 bases, and the junction held 8 bases outside the gene matches. In nucleotides, the CDR3 is TGTGCCAGCATGACAGGGGGCACAACGGACTATGGCTACACCTTC. Amino acids: CASMTGGTTDYGYTF.

In this sample, this clonotype turned up many times. The J gene is TRBJ2-3, the V gene TRBV7-8; D remains unclear. This CDR3 region has 14 residues. V was shortened by 2 bases and J by 4 bases, with 10 bases between the two germline ends. CDR1 SGHVS and CDR2 FQNEAQ come from the germline V gene. CDR3 amino acids: CASSLKRLPDTQYF. The DNA for the CDR3 is TGTGCCAGCAGCTTAAAGCGCCTCCCAGATACGCAGTATTTT.

This clonotype occurred many times. The rearrangement links TRBV4-2 to TRBJ2-3; 9 bases are a match to TRBD1. The CDR3 is 17 amino acids. Germline V gene data show CDR1 as LGHNA and CDR2 as YNFKEQ. V shed 0 bases and J 3 bases; nucleotides not matched to a gene: 7. The CDR3 protein is CASSQEGTGWYTDTQYF. The CDR3 DNA reads as TGTGCCAGCAGCCAAGAGGGGACAGGGTGGTATACAGATACGCAGTATTTT.

This clonotype was seen ten or more times. This chain joins TRBV3-1 and TRBJ1-2; D is ambiguous. CDR3 length: 13 residues. Germline CDR1 and CDR2: LGHDT and YNNKEL (reference sequence). The V gene lost 0 bases and the J gene lost 3 bases, with 5 bases spanning the gap. For the CDR3, the DNA is TGTGCCAGCAGCCAAGAAGGTTACTATGGCTACACCTTC. The encoded protein is CASSQEGYYGYTF. The full variable domain, in which reference TRBV3-1 and TRBJ1-2 provide the parts outside the CDR3, is DTAVSQTPKYLVTQMGNDKSIKCEQNLGHDTMYWYKQDSKKFLKIMFSYNNKELIINETVPNRFSPKSPDKAHLNLHINSLELGDSAVYFCASSQEGYYGYTFGSGTRLTVV.

In this sample, this clonotype turned up a few times. The genes are TRBV10-3 and TRBJ2-4; D is perhaps TRBD1 or TRBD2 (6 bases each). CDR1 ENHRY and CDR2 SYGVKD come from the germline V gene. V lost 6 bases to trimming and J lost 5 bases, with 14 bases between them. The length of the CDR3 is 14 residues. The CDR3 sequence: CAISGGYVENIQYF. CDR3 sequence (DNA): TGTGCCATCAGCGGGGGCTACGTAGAAAACATTCAGTACTTC.

This chain uses TRBV30 with TRBJ1-6; D is undetermined. V lost 2 bases and J lost 10, with 15 bases in between. Per germline, CDR1 GTSNPN and CDR2 SVGIG (reference sequence). This CDR3 region has 14 residues. In nucleotides, the CDR3 is TGTGCCTGGAGTCCAGCCTTTGGTAGATCACCCCTCCACTTT. It yields the protein CAWSPAFGRSPLHF. The whole variable domain, filled in from reference TRBV30 and TRBJ1-6, reads SQTIHQWPATLVQPVGSPLSLECTVEGTSNPNLYWYRQAAGRGLQLLFYSVGIGQISSEVPQNLSASRPQDRQFILSSKKLLLSDSGFYLCAWSPAFGRSPLHFGNGTRLTVT.

This clonotype was seen at least ten times. The chain links TRBV12-3 or TRBV12-4 to TRBJ1-5; 8 bases agree with TRBD1. The CDR3 has 14 residues. J gave up 5 bases and V 6 bases, and 6 bases lay outside the gene matches. CDR3 sequence (DNA): TGTGCCAGCAGGTCCCAGGGGGCCTATCAGCCCCAGCATTTT. This encodes CASRSQGAYQPQHF.

This clonotype was seen many times. CDR3 sequence (DNA): TGCGCCAGCAGCTTGCGGGGGCCAGAAGGCGCAGATACGCAGTATTTT. Its protein product is CASSLRGPEGADTQYF. The rearrangement joins TRBV5-1 to TRBJ2-3; D is perhaps TRBD1 or TRBD2 (6 bases each). The CDR3 extends over 16 amino acids. The V gene's germline CDR1 is SGHRS and CDR2 YFSETQ. V was pared by 1 base and J by 4 bases, with 16 bases between.

This clonotype has only a few counts. V and J are TRBV11-2 and TRBJ2-3; D ambiguous. The V end was cut by 5 bases, the J end by 8 bases, with 14 bases between. The CDR3 covers 13 residues. CDR1 SGHAT and CDR2 FQNNGV come from the germline V gene. This chain's CDR3 is CASSRLTDGTQYF. The CDR3 bases are TGTGCCAGCAGCCGGTTAACTGATGGTACGCAGTATTTT.

This clonotype was found many times. The genes are TRBV5-1 and TRBJ1-1, with 7 bases identical to TRBD1. This CDR3 contains 15 residues. The germline gives CDR1 SGHRS, CDR2 YFSETQ. V trimming: 3 bases; J trimming: 1 base; junction bases outside the gene matches: 6. The CDR3 reads CASSWDSPKNTEAFF. The CDR3 region has the DNA TGCGCCAGCAGCTGGGACAGCCCGAAGAACACTGAAGCTTTCTTT.

The J gene is TRBJ1-2, the V gene TRBV27, with D unclear. CDR3 length: 17 amino acids. CDR1 and CDR2 from the germline V gene are MNHEY and SMNVEV (reference sequence). Trimming took off 3 bases at V and 2 bases at J, with 19 bases between the two ends. CDR3 protein: CASSFGGAGVPNYGYTF. CDR3 DNA sequence: TGTGCCAGCAGTTTTGGTGGCGCAGGCGTCCCCAACTATGGCTACACCTTC.